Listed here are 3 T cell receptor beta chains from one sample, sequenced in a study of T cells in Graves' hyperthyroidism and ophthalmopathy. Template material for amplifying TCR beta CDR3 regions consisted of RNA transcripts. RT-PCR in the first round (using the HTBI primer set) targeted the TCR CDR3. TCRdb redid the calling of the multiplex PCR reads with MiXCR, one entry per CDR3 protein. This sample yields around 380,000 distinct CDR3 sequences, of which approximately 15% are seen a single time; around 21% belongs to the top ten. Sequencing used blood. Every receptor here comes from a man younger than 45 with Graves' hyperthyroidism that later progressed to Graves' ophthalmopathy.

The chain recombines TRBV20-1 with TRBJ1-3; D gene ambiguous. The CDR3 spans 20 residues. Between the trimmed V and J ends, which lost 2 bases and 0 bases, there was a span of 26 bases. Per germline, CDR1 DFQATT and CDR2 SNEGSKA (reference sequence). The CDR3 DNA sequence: TGCAGTGCTAGACCAACTATTTTGACCCTCAGGTGGAGCTCTGGAAACACCATATATTTT. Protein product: CSARPTILTLRWSSGNTIYF.

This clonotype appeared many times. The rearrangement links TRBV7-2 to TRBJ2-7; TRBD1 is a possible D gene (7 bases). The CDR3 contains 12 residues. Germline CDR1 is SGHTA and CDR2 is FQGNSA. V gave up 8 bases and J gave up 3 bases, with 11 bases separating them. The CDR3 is CASQGGGYEQYF. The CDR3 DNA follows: TGTGCCAGCCAGGGGGGTGGCTACGAGCAGTACTTC. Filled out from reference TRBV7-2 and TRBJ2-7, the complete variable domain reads GAGVSQSPSNKVTEKGKDVELRCDPISGHTALYWYRQSLGQGLEFLIYFQGNSAPDKSGLPSDRFSAERTGGSVSTLTIQRTQQEDSAVYLCASQGGGYEQYFGPGTRLTVT.

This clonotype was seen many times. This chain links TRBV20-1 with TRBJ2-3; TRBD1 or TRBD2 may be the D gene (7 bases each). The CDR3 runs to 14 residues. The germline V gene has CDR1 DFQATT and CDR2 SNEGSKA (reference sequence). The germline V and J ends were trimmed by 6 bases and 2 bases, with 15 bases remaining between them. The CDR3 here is CSAPGGGATDTQYF. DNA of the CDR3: TGCAGTGCCCCAGGGGGGGGAGCCACAGATACGCAGTATTTT.